This T cell receptor beta chain comes out of a study of control samples from healthy donors and cancer patients. Sequencing was performed with immunoSEQ multiplex PCR; in TCRdb, only in-frame clones are kept and a portion is missing. Here the sample spans approximately 160,000 clones, 94% being singletons. Looked up from germline, CDR1 is MDHEN and CDR2 is SYDVKM. The ends lost 5 bases at V and 4 bases at J; junction bases unmatched: 4. The CDR3 loop spans 14 amino acids. The chain couples TRBV28 to TRBJ2-1; 8 positions agree with TRBD1. The receptor comes from a woman aged 18-35 years in good health. The material sequenced was blood. In nucleotides, the CDR3 is TGTGCCAGCAGTGTACAGGGGGAATACAATGAGCAGTTCTTC. Protein: CASSVQGEYNEQFF.